The 31 T cell receptor beta chains below all came from one sample that was sequenced in a study of shared clonotypes between healthy human individuals. Profiled with immunoSEQ multiplex PCR; TCRdb holds only in-frame clones, not every one. The sample lists approximately 1.5 million clones; 98% were seen once. The specimen sequenced was naive CD4+ T cells sorted from blood. The subset denotes: CD45RA+ positively selected. The receptor set was obtained from a man aged 25 to 45 in good health.

The J gene is TRBJ2-7, the V gene TRBV5-4; TRBD2 matches 7 bases. V lost 3 bases and J lost 0; bases outside the gene matches: 9. Germline CDR1 reads SGHNT; CDR2 reads YYREEE (reference sequence). The CDR3 has 16 amino acids. CDR3 sequence (DNA): TGTGCCAGCAGCTGGGTTTTGCGGGACTACTCCTACGAGCAGTACTTC. Protein product: CASSWVLRDYSYEQYF.

This rearrangement joins TRBV15 to TRBJ2-3; 7 bases line up with TRBD1. The V gene end was trimmed by 3 bases and the J gene end by 2 bases; junction bases not matched to a gene: 11. The CDR3 runs 17 residues. CDR1 LNHNV and CDR2 YYDKDF come from the germline V gene (reference sequence). As DNA, the CDR3 is TGTGCCACCAGCAGGGTCTCCTTGACAGGGTACACAGATACGCAGTATTTT. Encoded protein: CATSRVSLTGYTDTQYF. Variable domain in full (rest from reference TRBV15 and TRBJ2-3): DAMVIQNPRYQVTQFGKPVTLSCSQTLNHNVMYWYQQKSSQAPKLLFHYYDKDFNNEADTPDNFQSRRPNTSFCFLDIRSPGLGDTAMYLCATSRVSLTGYTDTQYFGPGTRLTVL.

The rearrangement joins TRBV29-1 to TRBJ1-2; D remains unclear. With 4 bases removed from V and 4 bases from J, the gap between germline ends came to 10 bases. Germline V gene sequence: CDR1 SQVTM, CDR2 ANQGSEA. CDR3 length equals 12 residues. DNA of the CDR3: TGCAGCGTTGTCTTGCAGCCCTATGGCTACACCTTC. The encoded protein is CSVVLQPYGYTF.

J is TRBJ2-5 and V is TRBV5-5, with D tentatively TRBD2 (5 bases). In germline, CDR1 is SGHKS, CDR2 YYEKEE (reference sequence). V lost 0 bases to trimming and J lost 4 bases, with 22 bases between them. CDR3 length equals 18 residues. CDR3 sequence: CASSLVHGVGNFVETQYF. The CDR3 DNA reads TGTGCCAGCAGCTTGGTCCACGGGGTTGGGAATTTCGTAGAGACCCAGTACTTC.

The genes are TRBV10-1 and TRBJ2-1; D is perhaps TRBD1 (6 bases). The V end lost 5 bases, the J end lost 5 bases, and 10 bases lay between the germline ends. The germline V gene has CDR1 WNHNN and CDR2 SYGVQD (reference sequence). The length of the CDR3 is 13 residues. The CDR3 spells CASSTGQNNEQFF. CDR3 sequence (DNA): TGCGCCAGCAGTACAGGACAGAACAATGAGCAGTTCTTC.

The V call is TRBV6-6, the J call TRBJ2-1, with TRBD1 matching 10 bases. Germline CDR1 reads MNHNY; CDR2 reads SVGAGI (reference sequence). The V gene end was trimmed by 5 bases and the J gene end by 9 bases; junction bases not matched to a gene: 7. This CDR3 is 14 amino acids long. The CDR3 loop reads CASSDRGRGFEQFF. The DNA for the CDR3 is TGTGCCAGCAGTGACAGGGGGCGCGGATTTGAGCAGTTCTTC.

The V call is TRBV5-1, the J call TRBJ2-3; D unclear. Germline CDR1 SGHRS, CDR2 YFSETQ. Trimming shortened V by 5 bases and J by 2 bases, and 15 bases separated the two germline ends. CDR3 length: 15 amino acids. The CDR3 loop is CASRRDTALTDTQYF. Here the CDR3 DNA reads TGCGCCAGCAGAAGAGACACCGCTCTCACAGATACGCAGTATTTT.

This clone showed up just once. The chain is built from TRBV18 and TRBJ2-7; D is undetermined. CDR1 is KGHSH and CDR2 is LQKENI in the germline V gene. V was trimmed by 4 bases and J by 4 bases, leaving 20 bases between them. The CDR3 contains 16 residues. The CDR3 protein is CASSLTPMHMGYEQYF. As DNA, the CDR3 is TGTGCCAGCTCACTGACCCCCATGCATATGGGTTACGAGCAGTACTTC.

The rearrangement uses TRBV28 and TRBJ2-7; 7 bases map to TRBD2. Germline V gene data show CDR1 as MDHEN and CDR2 as SYDVKM. This CDR3 has 15 amino acids. J lost 0 bases, V lost 8 bases, and 10 bases had no gene match. The CDR3 is CASGNLAAPSYEQYF. DNA for the CDR3: TGTGCCAGCGGAAATCTAGCGGCCCCCTCCTACGAGCAGTACTTC.

The genes are TRBV19 and TRBJ2-7, with 7 positions matching TRBD1. The CDR3 extends over 14 amino acids. Germline loops: CDR1 LNHDA, CDR2 SQIVND (reference sequence). The V and J ends lost 5 bases and 3 bases, in that order; junction bases with no gene match: 7. CDR3 DNA: TGTGCCAGTAGTGGGAACAGGGGACGCTACGAGCAGTACTTC. Its translation is CASSGNRGRYEQYF.

The rearrangement uses TRBV4-2 and TRBJ1-2, with a possible D match to TRBD1 (5 bases). The CDR3 is made up of 14 amino acids. V gave up 0 bases and J gave up 6 bases, with 11 bases separating them. The germline V gene has CDR1 LGHNA and CDR2 YNFKEQ. CDR3 bases: TGTGCCAGCAGCCAAGAACGGCAGGGCGATGGCTACACCTTC. Protein sequence: CASSQERQGDGYTF.

The chain uses TRBV28 and TRBJ2-7, with TRBD1 matching 9 bases. The V segment lost 3 bases and the J segment 6 bases; nucleotides outside the gene matches: 9. Germline-derived CDR1 and CDR2 are MDHEN and SYDVKM. This CDR3 contains 15 residues. Here the CDR3 DNA reads TGTGCCAGCAGTTTTTTGGGGGGACAGGGTGTCGAGCAGTACTTC. Translated: CASSFLGGQGVEQYF.

The rearrangement joins TRBV5-1 to TRBJ2-3; weak D call: TRBD1 (5 bases). Germline V gene sequence: CDR1 SGHRS, CDR2 YFSETQ. V was pared by 2 bases and J by 2 bases, with 9 bases between. CDR3 length equals 14 residues. The CDR3 sequence is CASSFRQTTDTQYF. As DNA, the CDR3 is TGCGCCAGCAGCTTTCGACAGACCACAGATACGCAGTATTTT.

V gene TRBV4-1 combines with J gene TRBJ2-5, with a tentative D call TRBD2 (6 bases). Trimming took 3 bases from V and 7 from J, leaving 18 bases between them. This CDR3 contains 15 residues. Germline values: CDR1 MGHRA, CDR2 YSYEKL. CDR3 in DNA: TGCGCCAGCAGCCAGCCCGTAGGGGTGGGGGGGACCCAGTACTTC. Its protein is CASSQPVGVGGTQYF.

The V and J genes are TRBV10-3 and TRBJ2-7, with D possibly being TRBD1 or TRBD2 (5 bases each). Deletions cut 4 bases from V and 2 bases from J, with 12 bases between. CDR1 and CDR2 from the germline V gene are ENHRY and SYGVKD. The CDR3 is made up of 14 amino acids. DNA for the CDR3: TGTGCCATCAGTGCCCTCGGGACCACCTACGAGCAGTACTTC. Protein sequence: CAISALGTTYEQYF.

This sequence joins TRBV10-3 and TRBJ1-1, with D perhaps matching TRBD1 (6 bases). Per germline, CDR1 ENHRY and CDR2 SYGVKD. The CDR3 is 13 amino acids. V was clipped by 5 bases and J by 1 base, with 8 bases between them. In DNA form, the CDR3 reads TGTGCCATCAGTCAGGGGTGGAACACTGAAGCTTTCTTT. Translating gives CAISQGWNTEAFF.

The V gene is TRBV6-5, the J gene TRBJ2-7; TRBD1 agrees at 9 bases. Germline assignment: CDR1 MNHEY and CDR2 SVGAGI. CDR3 length equals 15 residues. V trimming: 2 bases; J trimming: 3 bases; junction bases outside the gene matches: 5. For the CDR3, the DNA is TGTGCCAGCAGTTACCGGCCGGGACAGGGCTACGAGCAGTACTTC. Its translation is CASSYRPGQGYEQYF.

This chain uses TRBV6-5 with TRBJ2-7; tentatively, D is TRBD2 (6 bases). Trimming shortened V by 6 bases and J by 3 bases, and 15 bases separated the two germline ends. The CDR3 sequence is 14 residues long. Germline CDR1 reads MNHEY; CDR2 reads SVGAGI. CDR3 sequence: CASRKAGARYEQYF. The CDR3 coding sequence is TGTGCCAGCAGGAAAGCGGGTGCCCGCTACGAGCAGTACTTC.

The chain couples TRBV14 to TRBJ2-7; 7 bases map to TRBD2. V lost 1 base, J lost 3 bases, and 9 bases stayed unmatched. This CDR3 contains 16 residues. Germline CDR1 and CDR2: SGHDN and FVKESK. In nucleotides, the CDR3 is TGTGCCAGCAGCCAAGGTCCCGCTAGCGGACTCTACGAGCAGTACTTC. Translated, it gives CASSQGPASGLYEQYF.

The chain is built from TRBV5-6 and TRBJ2-3; no reliable D call. The V end was cut by 7 bases, the J end by 1 base, with 1 base between. CDR3 length: 10 residues. Looked up from germline, CDR1 is SGHDT and CDR2 is YYEEEE. This chain's CDR3 is CASGTDTQYF. In nucleotides, the CDR3 is TGTGCCAGCGGCACAGATACGCAGTATTTT.

The genes are TRBV18 and TRBJ2-7, with 10 positions matching TRBD1. Germline CDR1 is KGHSH and CDR2 is LQKENI. The CDR3 has 17 residues. The ends lost 3 bases at V and 4 bases at J; junction bases unmatched: 12. The CDR3 nucleotides read TGTGCCAGCTCACCGAGGAGAATGGGACAGGGGTCATACGAGCAGTACTTC. It specifies CASSPRRMGQGSYEQYF.

The rearrangement links TRBV11-3 to TRBJ2-5, with D hard to call. There are 14 residues in the CDR3. Germline V gene data show CDR1 as SGHNT and CDR2 as YENEEA. Trimming cost V 1 base and J 2 bases, with 8 bases left between them. The CDR3 DNA is TGTGCCAGCAGCTTAGCGGTGGGACAAGAGACCCAGTACTTC. This translates into CASSLAVGQETQYF.

The chain joins TRBV2 to TRBJ1-5; no reliable D call. V dropped 4 bases and J dropped 2 bases, with 6 bases sitting between them. The CDR3 consists of 13 residues. Looked up from germline, CDR1 is SNHLY and CDR2 is FYNNEI. CDR3 residues: CASSARRNQPQHF. The DNA of the CDR3 is TGTGCCAGCAGTGCCCGACGCAATCAGCCCCAGCATTTT.

The V gene is TRBV10-2, the J gene TRBJ2-5; no reliable D call. V shed 4 bases and J shed 4 bases, with 7 bases lying between them. The CDR3 has 12 residues. Germline V gene data show CDR1 as WSHSY and CDR2 as SAAADI. The CDR3 protein is CASSGTGETQYF. The DNA of the CDR3 is TGCGCCAGCAGTGGGACCGGAGAGACCCAGTACTTC.

The rearrangement links TRBV4-1 to TRBJ2-7; 8 nucleotides agree with TRBD1. The CDR3 is 17 residues long. The germline V gene has CDR1 MGHRA and CDR2 YSYEKL. J lost 2 bases, V lost 0 bases, and 9 bases had no gene match. The CDR3 protein is CASSQDLGQGWAYEQYF. In DNA form, the CDR3 reads TGCGCCAGCAGCCAAGATTTAGGACAGGGCTGGGCCTACGAGCAGTACTTC.

The rearrangement links TRBV2 to TRBJ2-7, with a tentative D call TRBD1 (5 bases). Looked up from germline, CDR1 is SNHLY and CDR2 is FYNNEI. The CDR3 totals 12 residues. V was cut by 10 bases and J by 0 bases, with 10 bases left in between. CDR3 DNA: TGTGCCATCGGACAAGACTCCTACGAGCAGTACTTC. This sequence encodes CAIGQDSYEQYF.

The count of this clone is one. This chain connects TRBV18 to TRBJ2-5, with D unclear. V shed 1 base and J shed 2 bases, with 8 bases lying between them. CDR1 is KGHSH, CDR2 LQKENI, per germline. This CDR3 is 14 amino acids long. The CDR3 region has the DNA TGTGCCAGCTCACCACGCTTAATTCAAGAGACCCAGTACTTC. As protein: CASSPRLIQETQYF.

The chain carries TRBV5-1 and TRBJ2-5; perhaps TRBD1 as D (6 bases). V was cut by 2 bases and J by 4 bases, with 15 bases left in between. The CDR3 is 15 residues long. Germline values: CDR1 SGHRS, CDR2 YFSETQ. The CDR3 protein is CASSFVGAVGETQYF. In nucleotides, the CDR3 is TGCGCCAGCAGCTTTGTGGGGGCTGTTGGAGAGACCCAGTACTTC.

Worth noting for this clone: Other DNA sequences in this sample translate to the same CDR3. The CDR3 DNA sequence: TGTGCCAGCAGTTCCCTCTACGAGCAGTACTTC. It codes for CASSSLYEQYF. This chain uses TRBV27 with TRBJ2-7, with D unresolved. Trimming took off 4 bases at V and 3 bases at J, with 4 bases between the two ends. Germline assignment: CDR1 MNHEY and CDR2 SMNVEV (reference sequence). CDR3 size: 11 residues.

V is TRBV7-2 and J is TRBJ2-1; tentatively, D is TRBD2 (6 bases). This CDR3 has 15 amino acids. Germline CDR1 and CDR2: SGHTA and FQGNSA. V lost 8 bases and J 3 bases, leaving 17 bases between the germline ends. In nucleotides, the CDR3 is TGTGCCAGCTCCCAAGGGGCGGGGCACTACAATGAGCAGTTCTTC. Protein product: CASSQGAGHYNEQFF.

The chain carries TRBV10-3 and TRBJ1-3, with no clear D. The CDR3 extends over 17 amino acids. Trimming removed 3 bases at V and 2 bases at J, with 17 bases between. CDR1 is ENHRY and CDR2 is SYGVKD in the germline V gene. CDR3 protein: CAISDEAVSRAGNTIYF. The CDR3 DNA reads as TGTGCCATCAGTGACGAAGCAGTCTCGCGGGCTGGAAACACCATATATTTT.